The sequence of this T cell receptor (beta chain) was determined in a study of metastatic and nonmetastatic thyroid tumors. About the research overall: Repertoires were compared across blood and tumor or nodule tissue from malignant and benign thyroid patients. Findings and limits, study-wide: Reportedly, malignant thyroid tumors had significantly higher TCR beta diversity than benign nodules, in blood and tumor.

Patients were all untreated before their thyroid surgery. Regarding this clone: Its antigen is not identified.

Trimming removed 5 bases from V and 5 bases from J, with 10 bases in between. Germline loops: CDR1 DFQATT, CDR2 SNEGSKA (reference sequence). The CDR3 consists of 12 residues. Original processing methods: The study took CDR3 differences across clinicopathological groups and made a distant-metastasis classifier for papillary thyroid cancer from them. TCRdb called clones again from the PCR reads with MiXCR. In this record, the V and J calls reflect TCRdb's handling and not the investigators' own analysis. The data contain around 17,000 clones, around 13% of them seen just once; the ten biggest clones take up approximately 30%.

The gene calls are TRBV20-1 and TRBJ1-5, with a possible D match to TRBD1 (5 bases). The sample consisted of blood. The source of this sequence is a female donor with papillary thyroid cancer or a benign thyroid nodule (not recorded which). Some clones in this sample may be carry-over from other donors' samples. This CDR3 reads CSAARDYQPQHF. Here the CDR3 DNA reads TGCAGTGCTGCCCGGGACTATCAGCCCCAGCATTTT.